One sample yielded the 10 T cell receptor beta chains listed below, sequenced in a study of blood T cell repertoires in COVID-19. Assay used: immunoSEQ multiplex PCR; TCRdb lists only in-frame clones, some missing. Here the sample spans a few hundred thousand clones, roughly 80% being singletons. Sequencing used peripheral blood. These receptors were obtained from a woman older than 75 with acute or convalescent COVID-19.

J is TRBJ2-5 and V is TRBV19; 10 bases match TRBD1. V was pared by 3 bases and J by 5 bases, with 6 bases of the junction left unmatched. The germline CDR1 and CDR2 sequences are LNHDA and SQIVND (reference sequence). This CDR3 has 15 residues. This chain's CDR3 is CASSIETGGLETQYF. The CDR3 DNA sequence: TGTGCCAGTAGTATTGAGACAGGGGGCCTGGAGACCCAGTACTTC. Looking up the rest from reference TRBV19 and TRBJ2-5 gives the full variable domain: DGGITQSPKYLFRKEGQNVTLSCEQNLNHDAMYWYRQDPGQGLRLIYYSQIVNDFQKGDIAEGYSVSREKKESFPLTVTSAQKNPTAFYLCASSIETGGLETQYFGPGTRLLVL.

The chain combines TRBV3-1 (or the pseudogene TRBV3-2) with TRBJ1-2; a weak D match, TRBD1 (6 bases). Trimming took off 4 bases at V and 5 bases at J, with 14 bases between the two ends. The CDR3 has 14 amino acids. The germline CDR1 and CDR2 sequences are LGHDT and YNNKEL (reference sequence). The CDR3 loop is CASSPLQGWYGYTF. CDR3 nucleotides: TGTGCCAGCAGCCCCTTACAGGGTTGGTATGGCTACACCTTC.

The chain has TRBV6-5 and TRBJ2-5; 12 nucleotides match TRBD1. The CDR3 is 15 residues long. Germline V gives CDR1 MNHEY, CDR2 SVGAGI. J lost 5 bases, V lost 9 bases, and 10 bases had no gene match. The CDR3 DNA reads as TGTGCCAGTACAGGGACAGGGGGCTTACTTGAGACCCAGTACTTC. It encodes CASTGTGGLLETQYF.

CDR3 in DNA: TGTGCCAGCATTATCAGTCTTTCACCAAACTACGAGCAGTACTTC. This sequence encodes CASIISLSPNYEQYF. The genes are TRBV6-5 and TRBJ2-7; D unresolved. Germline assignment: CDR1 MNHEY and CDR2 SVGAGI. This CDR3 region has 15 residues. Trimming took off 7 bases at V and 3 bases at J, with 19 bases between the two ends.

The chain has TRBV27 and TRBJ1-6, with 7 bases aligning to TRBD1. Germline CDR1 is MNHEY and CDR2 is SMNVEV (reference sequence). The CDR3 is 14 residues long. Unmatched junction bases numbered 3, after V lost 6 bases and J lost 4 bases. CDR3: CASSLQGYNSPLHF. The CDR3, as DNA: TGTGCCAGCAGCCTACAGGGGTATAATTCACCCCTCCACTTT.

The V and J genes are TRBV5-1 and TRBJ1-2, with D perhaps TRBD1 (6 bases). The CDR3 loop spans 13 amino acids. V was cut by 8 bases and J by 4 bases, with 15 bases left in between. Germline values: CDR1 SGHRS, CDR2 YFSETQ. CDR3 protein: CASTDSLSYGYTF. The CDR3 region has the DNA TGCGCCAGTACGGACAGCCTGTCCTATGGCTACACCTTC.

The CDR3 reads CASSESIAGGLETQYF. In DNA form, the CDR3 reads TGCGCCAGCAGTGAATCGATAGCGGGAGGACTAGAGACCCAGTACTTC. The J gene is TRBJ2-5, the V gene TRBV10-1; 10 nucleotides line up with TRBD2. V gave up 3 bases and J gave up 4 bases; unmatched junction bases: 8. The CDR3 is 16 amino acids. Germline loops: CDR1 WNHNN, CDR2 SYGVQD (reference sequence).

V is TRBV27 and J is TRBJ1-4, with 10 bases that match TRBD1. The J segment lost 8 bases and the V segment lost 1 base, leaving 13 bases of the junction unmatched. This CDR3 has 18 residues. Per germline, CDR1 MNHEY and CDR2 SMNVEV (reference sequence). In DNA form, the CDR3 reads TGTGCCAGCAGTTTATACGGAATTATACGGGACAGGGGCGAAAAACTGTTTTTT. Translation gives CASSLYGIIRDRGEKLFF. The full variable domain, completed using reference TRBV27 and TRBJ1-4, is EAQVTQNPRYLITVTGKKLTVTCSQNMNHEYMSWYRQDPGLGLRQIYYSMNVEVTDKGDVPEGYKVSRKEKRNFPLILESPSPNQTSLYFCASSLYGIIRDRGEKLFFGSGTQLSVL.

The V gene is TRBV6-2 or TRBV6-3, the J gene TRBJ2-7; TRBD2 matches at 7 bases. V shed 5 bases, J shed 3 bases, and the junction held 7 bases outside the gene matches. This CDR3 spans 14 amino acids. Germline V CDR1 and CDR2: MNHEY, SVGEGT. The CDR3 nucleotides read TGTGCCAGCAGTCCCAGCGGGACTTACTACGAGCAGTACTTC. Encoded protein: CASSPSGTYYEQYF.

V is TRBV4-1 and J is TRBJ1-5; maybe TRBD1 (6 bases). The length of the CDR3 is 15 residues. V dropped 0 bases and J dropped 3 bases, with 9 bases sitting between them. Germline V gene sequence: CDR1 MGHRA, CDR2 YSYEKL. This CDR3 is CASSQDGQNNQPQHF. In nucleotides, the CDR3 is TGCGCCAGCAGCCAAGACGGACAGAACAATCAGCCCCAGCATTTT.